These 32 T cell receptor beta chains share one sample of origin, sequenced in a study of shared clonotypes between healthy human individuals. Sequencing was performed with immunoSEQ multiplex PCR; in TCRdb, only in-frame clones are kept and a portion is missing. Of around 1.1 million clones listed, approximately 77% are singletons. The sequenced sample consisted of memory CD4+ T cells from PBMCs. Subset of the sample: CD45RA-negative fraction. The receptors come from a young man in good health. Some clones in this sample may be carry-over from other donors' samples.

V usage is TRBV28 and J usage is TRBJ1-5; TRBD1 matches at 10 bases. The CDR3 sequence is 18 residues long. Germline assignment: CDR1 MDHEN and CDR2 SYDVKM. V was clipped by 4 bases and J by 5 bases; unmatched bases: 14. The CDR3 sequence is CASSSPGQGRPYDQPQHF. CDR3 DNA: TGTGCCAGCAGTTCTCCGGGACAGGGGCGCCCGTATGATCAGCCCCAGCATTTT. Supplemented by reference TRBV28 and TRBJ1-5, the full variable domain reads DVKVTQSSRYLVKRTGEKVFLECVQDMDHENMFWYRQDPGLGLRLIYFSYDVKMKEKGDIPEGYSVSREKKERFSLILESASTNQTSMYLCASSSPGQGRPYDQPQHFGDGTRLSIL.

V and J are TRBV18 and TRBJ1-1; possibly TRBD1 for D (6 bases). The V gene's germline CDR1 is KGHSH and CDR2 LQKENI. The CDR3 spans 14 residues. V lost 1 base, J lost 11 bases, and 17 bases lay in between. This CDR3 reads CASSPQAGDFRAFF. The CDR3 DNA reads as TGTGCCAGCTCACCACAGGCAGGGGATTTTAGGGCTTTCTTT.

The chain joins TRBV4-1 to TRBJ1-4; the match to TRBD1 covers 8 bases. The ends lost 4 bases at V and 6 bases at J; junction bases unmatched: 10. This CDR3 is 16 amino acids long. Germline V gene data show CDR1 as MGHRA and CDR2 as YSYEKL. Written as DNA, the CDR3 is TGCGCCAGCAGCCCCTCGACGACAGGGGCCGATGAAAAACTGTTTTTT. Protein: CASSPSTTGADEKLFF.

This rearrangement joins TRBV6-6 to TRBJ1-5; no firm D call. The CDR3 sequence is 13 residues long. Germline V gene lookup returns CDR1 MNHNY and CDR2 SVGAGI (reference sequence). With 2 bases removed from V and 6 bases from J, the gap between germline ends came to 8 bases. The CDR3 DNA sequence: TGTGCCAGCAGTTACGAGAGCGGTCAGCCCCAGCATTTT. Translation gives CASSYESGQPQHF.

This rearrangement joins TRBV19 to TRBJ2-3; possibly TRBD2 for D (6 bases). The CDR3 length is 14 residues. Germline-derived CDR1 and CDR2 are LNHDA and SQIVND (reference sequence). V gave up 3 bases and J gave up 4 bases, with 11 bases separating them. The DNA for the CDR3 is TGTGCCAGTAGTATCGAGGTAGCGGCAGATACGCAGTATTTT. Protein product: CASSIEVAADTQYF.

The rearrangement links TRBV7-2 to TRBJ2-2; 13 bases line up with TRBD2. V lost 1 base and J lost 7; bases outside the gene matches: 6. The CDR3 has 17 amino acids. Germline loops: CDR1 SGHTA, CDR2 FQGNSA. The CDR3 DNA follows: TGTGCCAGCAGCTTAGAACTAGCGGGAGGGCCCGGCGGGGAGCTGTTTTTT. It codes for CASSLELAGGPGGELFF.

In its sample, this clone was seen a few times. Other DNA sequences in the same sample also yield this CDR3. In DNA, the CDR3 is TGCGCCAGCAGCCAAGTTGACCTGATATCCTACAATGAGCAGTTCTTC. Encoded protein: CASSQVDLISYNEQFF. The J gene is TRBJ2-1, the V gene TRBV4-1; D not certain. This CDR3 comprises 16 residues. Germline CDR1 MGHRA, CDR2 YSYEKL. Trimming took off 1 base at V and 1 base at J, with 11 bases between the two ends.

The chain links TRBV27 to TRBJ2-5; D gene uncertain. Trimming removed 0 bases from V and 2 bases from J, with 10 bases in between. The V gene's germline CDR1 is MNHEY and CDR2 SMNVEV (reference sequence). CDR3 length: 15 residues. CDR3 loop: CASSLSMSRQETQYF. For the CDR3, the DNA is TGTGCCAGCAGTTTATCGATGAGCAGGCAAGAGACCCAGTACTTC.

The CDR3 sequence is CASSSRLAGGPEQYF. CDR3 coding DNA: TGTGCCAGCAGCTCCCGACTAGCGGGAGGCCCCGAGCAGTACTTC. The rearrangement joins TRBV11-2 to TRBJ2-7, with TRBD2 matching 13 bases. The V gene end was trimmed by 4 bases and the J gene end by 6 bases; junction bases not matched to a gene: 6. This CDR3 comprises 15 residues. Germline assignment: CDR1 SGHAT and CDR2 FQNNGV.

The chain joins TRBV5-1 to TRBJ2-1, with 10 bases lining up with TRBD2. The germline V gene encodes CDR1 SGHRS and CDR2 YFSETQ. The V and J ends lost 2 bases and 9 bases, in that order; junction bases with no gene match: 8. The CDR3 consists of 15 residues. For the CDR3, the DNA is TGCGCCAGCAGCTTAGCGGGAGGGCCCTCTGTTGAGCAGTTCTTC. Protein product: CASSLAGGPSVEQFF.

The chain has TRBV10-3 and TRBJ2-7, with TRBD1 as a possible D gene (5 bases). V lost 4 bases and J lost 4, with 8 bases in between. The CDR3 runs to 12 residues. Germline-derived CDR1 and CDR2 are ENHRY and SYGVKD. CDR3: CAISGTIYEQYF. DNA for the CDR3: TGTGCCATCAGTGGGACAATTTACGAGCAGTACTTC.

This clone was detected once. The chain recombines TRBV7-9 with TRBJ1-2; D remains unclear. V lost 11 bases, J lost 10 bases, and 23 bases lay in between. Germline V gene sequence: CDR1 SEHNR, CDR2 FQNEAQ (reference sequence). This CDR3 contains 13 residues. CDR3 in DNA: TGTGCCGAAGGAGATTCCAGGACCCCAGTCTACACCTTC. It encodes CAEGDSRTPVYTF.

This clone has only a few counts. Other nucleotide sequences in the sample specify the same CDR3. The V call is TRBV19, the J call TRBJ2-7; D assignment may be TRBD1 or TRBD2 (5 bases each). V dropped 6 bases and J dropped 3 bases, with 6 bases sitting between them. Germline V gene lookup returns CDR1 LNHDA and CDR2 SQIVND (reference sequence). This CDR3 spans 11 amino acids. In nucleotides, the CDR3 is TGTGCCAGTAGGGGGGACTACGAGCAGTACTTC. Translation: CASRGDYEQYF.

Remarks on this clone: The same CDR3 can be traced to other DNA sequences in this sample. This chain uses TRBV5-1 with TRBJ1-3, with D uncertain. The CDR3 runs to 14 residues. CDR1 and CDR2 from the germline V gene are SGHRS and YFSETQ. Between the trimmed V and J ends, which lost 0 bases and 0 bases, there was a span of 4 bases. The CDR3 coding sequence is TGCGCCAGCAGCTTGGAGGGCTCTGGAAACACCATATATTTT. It translates to CASSLEGSGNTIYF.

This clone turned up a few times. The genes are TRBV7-9 and TRBJ2-3; D gene ambiguous. The CDR3 consists of 13 residues. The V gene lost 1 base and the J gene lost 1 base, with 3 bases spanning the gap. Germline V gene sequence: CDR1 SEHNR, CDR2 FQNEAQ (reference sequence). Written as DNA, the CDR3 is TGTGCCAGCAGCTTAGATGGCACAGATACGCAGTATTTT. Its protein product is CASSLDGTDTQYF.

The chain couples TRBV9 to TRBJ1-1; D gene ambiguous. V dropped 4 bases and J dropped 1 base, with 17 bases sitting between them. The germline CDR1 and CDR2 sequences are SGDLS and YYNGEE. The CDR3 runs to 16 residues. CDR3 residues: CASSPREGGPNTEAFF. CDR3 bases: TGTGCCAGCAGCCCGCGAGAGGGCGGACCGAACACTGAAGCTTTCTTT.

The chain's CDR3 is CSVRTSGLYEQYF. The CDR3, as DNA: TGCAGCGTGAGGACTAGCGGACTCTACGAGCAGTACTTC. This rearrangement joins TRBV29-1 to TRBJ2-5, with 10 bases lining up with TRBD2. The J call could be wrong; TRBJ2-7 is a better fit for the DNA end. In germline, CDR1 is SQVTM, CDR2 ANQGSEA. This CDR3 region has 13 residues.

The chain carries TRBV2 and TRBJ2-1; 13 bases line up with TRBD2. J was trimmed by 6 bases and V by 6 bases; bases with no gene match: 8. Germline assignment: CDR1 SNHLY and CDR2 FYNNEI. This CDR3 region has 16 residues. The CDR3 here is CASSLTTSGRGNEQFF. CDR3 nucleotide sequence: TGTGCCAGCAGCCTAACCACTAGCGGGAGGGGCAATGAGCAGTTCTTC.

The rearrangement uses TRBV18 and TRBJ1-1; the D is unclear. The CDR3 length is 16 residues. Trimming removed 4 bases at V and 1 base at J, with 16 bases between. Germline V gene sequence: CDR1 KGHSH, CDR2 LQKENI. The CDR3 protein is CASSLSQPRPNTEAFF. Here the CDR3 DNA reads TGTGCCAGCTCACTCTCCCAACCCCGGCCGAACACTGAAGCTTTCTTT.

This clone was observed once. This chain uses TRBV28 with TRBJ2-1; D gene uncertain. Germline V gene lookup returns CDR1 MDHEN and CDR2 SYDVKM. The CDR3 has 14 residues. V lost 1 base and J 4 bases, leaving 8 bases between the germline ends. The CDR3 nucleotides read TGTGCCAGCAGTTTATTAGTAGGGTACAATGAGCAGTTCTTC. This sequence encodes CASSLLVGYNEQFF.

This clone was picked up one time. This rearrangement joins TRBV7-9 to TRBJ2-1, with 7 bases fitting TRBD2. The CDR3 consists of 14 residues. Trimming at V came to 3 bases and at J to 4 bases, leaving 3 bases not matched to a gene. In germline, CDR1 is SEHNR, CDR2 FQNEAQ (reference sequence). CDR3 amino acids: CASSLASGYNEQFF. CDR3 nucleotides: TGTGCCAGCAGCTTGGCTAGCGGATACAATGAGCAGTTCTTC.

V and J are TRBV5-1 and TRBJ1-1, with D possibly being TRBD1 (6 bases). The CDR3 totals 15 residues. V was clipped by 4 bases and J by 1 base, with 14 bases between them. Looked up from germline, CDR1 is SGHRS and CDR2 is YFSETQ. CDR3 sequence (DNA): TGCGCCAGCAGCCTCACCGGGACAAAGAACACTGAAGCTTTCTTT. Its protein product is CASSLTGTKNTEAFF.

The CDR3 sequence: CATSRDRARQPQHF. The CDR3 DNA sequence: TGTGCCACCAGCAGAGACAGGGCGAGGCAGCCCCAGCATTTT. The rearrangement uses TRBV15 and TRBJ1-5, with D perhaps matching TRBD1 (5 bases). The CDR3 is 14 residues long. V was pared by 0 bases and J by 7 bases, with 10 bases between. CDR1 and CDR2 from the germline V gene are LNHNV and YYDKDF (reference sequence).

Only one count was recorded for this clone. Other nucleotide sequences in the sample specify the same CDR3. The chain joins TRBV27 to TRBJ1-2; tentative D call: TRBD1 (5 bases). V was cut by 2 bases and J by 2 bases, with 6 bases left in between. Germline V gives CDR1 MNHEY, CDR2 SMNVEV (reference sequence). The CDR3 totals 13 residues. CDR3 sequence: CASSLDRNYGYTF. Written as DNA, the CDR3 is TGTGCCAGCAGTTTAGACAGAAACTATGGCTACACCTTC.

The chain links TRBV4-1 to TRBJ2-3, with 14 bases fitting TRBD2. Trimming cost V 5 bases and J 6 bases; bases outside gene matches: 7. The CDR3 covers 16 residues. The germline CDR1 and CDR2 sequences are MGHRA and YSYEKL. CDR3 loop: CASSSPGLAGDDTQYF. The CDR3 DNA sequence: TGCGCCAGCAGCTCACCGGGACTAGCGGGAGACGATACGCAGTATTTT.

The chain combines TRBV5-6 with TRBJ2-6, with D unclear. This CDR3 has 15 amino acids. V lost 0 bases, J lost 0 bases, and 4 bases lay in between. Germline CDR1 reads SGHDT; CDR2 reads YYEEEE. In nucleotides, the CDR3 is TGTGCCAGCAGCTTGGGATTCTCTGGGGCCAACGTCCTGACTTTC. Amino acids: CASSLGFSGANVLTF.

The chain uses TRBV30 and TRBJ1-2; TRBD1 matches 8 bases. Germline V lookup: CDR1 GTSNPN, CDR2 SVGIG (reference sequence). The length of the CDR3 is 12 residues. Losses at the gene ends were 8 bases for V and 8 bases for J; bases not matched to a gene: 10. CDR3 nucleotides: TGTGCCAGTCACCAGGGGGCGAAGGGCTACACCTTC. Encoded protein: CASHQGAKGYTF.

CDR3 in amino acids: CASRGLRTDTQYF. DNA for the CDR3: TGCGCCAGCAGGGGTCTGCGCACAGATACGCAGTATTTT. V gene TRBV5-1 combines with J gene TRBJ2-3; no reliable D call. The germline V gene has CDR1 SGHRS and CDR2 YFSETQ. There are 13 residues in the CDR3. The germline V and J ends were trimmed by 5 bases and 1 base, with 8 bases remaining between them.

CDR3 bases: TGTGCCAGCAGGTCGGGGGACAGGGGGCCCACCGGGGAGCTGTTTTTT. Its translation: CASRSGDRGPTGELFF. The V gene is TRBV7-9, the J gene TRBJ2-2; 12 bases agree with TRBD1. The V and J ends lost 6 bases and 4 bases, in that order; junction bases with no gene match: 6. This CDR3 comprises 16 residues. CDR1 is SEHNR, CDR2 FQNEAQ, per germline (reference sequence).

Concerning this clone itself: One base away lies a much larger clone, so this may be a sequencing read error. Given the absence of the conserved phenylalanine or tryptophan at the CDR3 end, a read error is likely. The chain combines TRBV25-1 with TRBJ1-2; 7 bases agree with TRBD1. The germline V gene has CDR1 MGHDK and CDR2 SYGVNS. CDR3 length equals 13 residues. Trimming removed 6 bases from V and 4 bases from J; junction bases left unmatched: 5. The CDR3 is CASRAGGRYGYTL. Here the CDR3 DNA reads TGTGCCAGCAGGGCAGGGGGTCGCTATGGCTACACCTTA.

This clone was recorded once. V gene TRBV7-9 combines with J gene TRBJ2-5, with D possibly TRBD1 on 6 matching bases. TRBJ2-7 explains the end of the DNA better; the J call may be wrong. The CDR3 sequence is 14 residues long. CDR1 and CDR2 (germline): SEHNR, FQNEAQ (reference sequence). The CDR3 reads CASSPGQGPYEQYF. CDR3 nucleotides: TGTGCCAGCAGCCCCGGGCAGGGGCCCTACGAGCAGTACTTC.

This chain links TRBV28 with TRBJ1-5; D uncertain. V was clipped by 7 bases and J by 4 bases, with 17 bases between them. CDR1 is MDHEN and CDR2 is SYDVKM in the germline V gene. This CDR3 is 15 amino acids long. The CDR3 DNA reads TGTGCCAGCACCTTGGCGGGAGGCGGTAATCAGCCCCAGCATTTT. As protein: CASTLAGGGNQPQHF.